These 20 T cell receptor beta chains were all obtained from the same sample, sequenced in a study of response to subunit inactivated influenza vaccine. MiXCR was run by TCRdb on the RT-PCR reads, yielding one entry per CDR3 protein. The sample comprises more than 700,000 distinct CDR3 sequences, about 20% of which are singletons, and 10% to 13% rests with the top ten. Sequenced here: PBMCs from blood, sampled around 5 days after vaccination. The source is a man aged 45 to 65 who received an inactivated influenza vaccine.

This clonotype came up a few times. The chain employs TRBV20-1 and TRBJ2-5; no firm D call. Trimming stripped 3 bases from V and 0 bases from J, with 11 bases between. CDR3 length: 14 residues. Germline CDR1 is DFQATT and CDR2 is SNEGSKA (reference sequence). The CDR3 sequence: CSASLRRYQETQYF. CDR3 in DNA: TGCAGTGCTAGTCTTAGGAGATACCAAGAGACCCAGTACTTC.

This clonotype was seen at least ten times. CDR3 coding DNA: TGTGCCAGCAGTTACTCCCCGGGACAGGGGATCGTTAGCGGGGGAGCCTACAATGAGCAGTTCTTC. This codes for CASSYSPGQGIVSGGAYNEQFF. This chain uses TRBV6-2 or TRBV6-3 with TRBJ2-1; maybe TRBD1 (10 bases). Trimming removed 0 bases from V and 2 bases from J, with 29 bases in between. CDR3 length: 22 amino acids. CDR1 is MNHEY and CDR2 is SVGEGT in the germline V gene.

Only a few counts were recorded for this clonotype. This rearrangement joins TRBV7-6 to TRBJ1-6, with TRBD1 identical over 8 bases. Trimming removed 4 bases from V and 0 bases from J; junction bases left unmatched: 2. The CDR3 contains 16 residues. Looked up from germline, CDR1 is SGHVS and CDR2 is FNYEAQ. CDR3 protein: CASSSGQGSYNSPLHF. In nucleotides, the CDR3 is TGTGCCAGCAGCTCAGGACAGGGCTCCTATAATTCACCCCTCCACTTT.

This clonotype was observed a handful of times. J is TRBJ2-1 and V is TRBV12-3 or TRBV12-4; 7 nucleotides line up with TRBD2. The CDR3 sequence is 16 residues long. Germline trimming cut 4 bases from V and 0 bases from J; bases unmatched to any gene: 6. CDR3 coding DNA: TGTGCCAGCAGTTCCTGGCGGGGGAGCTCCTACAATGAGCAGTTCTTC. Its translation is CASSSWRGSSYNEQFF.

This rearrangement joins TRBV27 to TRBJ2-7; the D gene is possibly TRBD1 (6 bases). Germline CDR1 reads MNHEY; CDR2 reads SMNVEV (reference sequence). CDR3 length equals 16 residues. V gave up 0 bases and J gave up 5 bases, with 17 bases separating them. CDR3 protein: CASSLSGWQGPNEQYF. In DNA form, the CDR3 reads TGTGCCAGCAGTTTATCAGGGTGGCAGGGGCCAAACGAGCAGTACTTC.

The chain recombines TRBV20-1 with TRBJ2-3, with D perhaps matching TRBD1 (6 bases). The CDR3 spans 13 residues. Germline-derived CDR1 and CDR2 are DFQATT and SNEGSKA (reference sequence). V lost 6 bases and J lost 5, with 15 bases in between. The CDR3 region has the DNA TGCAGTGCGCAACCCACAGGGAGAGATACGCAGTATTTT. Its translation is CSAQPTGRDTQYF.

V usage is TRBV6-2 or TRBV6-3 and J usage is TRBJ1-4; 7 bases agree with TRBD1. This CDR3 has 15 residues. Unmatched junction bases numbered 9, after V lost 5 bases and J lost 6 bases. CDR1 is MNHEY and CDR2 is SVGEGT in the germline V gene. Here the CDR3 reads CASSVTGTVYEKLFF. The CDR3 DNA reads as TGTGCCAGCAGTGTCACCGGGACAGTCTATGAAAAACTGTTTTTT.

In its sample, this clonotype was seen a few times. The chain recombines TRBV6-1 with TRBJ2-1; D is uncertain. Germline V CDR1 and CDR2: MNHNS, SASEGT. The CDR3 is made up of 13 amino acids. The V end was cut by 0 bases, the J end by 5 bases, with 5 bases between. CDR3 amino acids: CASSEAGDNEQFF. CDR3 coding DNA: TGTGCCAGCAGTGAAGCTGGAGACAATGAGCAGTTCTTC.

This clonotype was observed many times. The chain uses TRBV5-1 and TRBJ2-2; D ambiguous. This CDR3 is built from 13 residues. Germline values: CDR1 SGHRS, CDR2 YFSETQ. V was trimmed by 4 bases and J by 4 bases, leaving 8 bases between them. The CDR3 sequence is CASSDLSTGELFF. The CDR3 DNA follows: TGCGCCAGCAGCGATTTAAGCACCGGGGAGCTGTTTTTT.

The J gene is TRBJ1-1, the V gene TRBV28; D is perhaps TRBD1 (6 bases). CDR3 length: 14 residues. CDR1 and CDR2 (germline): MDHEN, SYDVKM. Trimming left V 6 bases short and J 4 bases short, with 15 bases between. The CDR3 nucleotides are TGTGCCAGCAGAATGGGGGGGCTAGGCACTGAAGCTTTCTTT. Translated, it gives CASRMGGLGTEAFF.

J is TRBJ2-1 and V is TRBV6-1; a possible D gene is TRBD2 (6 bases). The CDR3 has 16 residues. Deletions cut 10 bases from V and 0 bases from J, with 19 bases between. CDR1 is MNHNS, CDR2 SASEGT, per germline. This CDR3 is CATDAIYGSSYNEQFF. The CDR3 DNA reads as TGTGCCACCGACGCGATATACGGGAGCTCCTACAATGAGCAGTTCTTC.

About this clonotype: An end of the junction differs from the germline gene, which may be a read error. The chain employs TRBV12-3 or TRBV12-4 and TRBJ2-7, with a possible D match to TRBD2 (5 bases). The CDR3 covers 12 residues. The CDR3 protein is CASSSGVYEKYF. DNA for the CDR3: TGTGCCAGCAGTTCCGGGGTCTACGAGAAGTACTTC.

This sequence joins TRBV9 and TRBJ2-3; no definite D call. Germline V lookup: CDR1 SGDLS, CDR2 YYNGEE. This CDR3 region has 15 residues. Deletions cut 0 bases from V and 4 bases from J, with 12 bases between. The CDR3 DNA follows: TGTGCCAGCAGCGTAGCCGGTGTGGTCGCAGATACGCAGTATTTT. As protein: CASSVAGVVADTQYF.

This clonotype has ten or more counts. The chain carries TRBV20-1 and TRBJ1-2, with 7 nucleotides matching TRBD1. Germline V CDR1 and CDR2: DFQATT, SNEGSKA (reference sequence). The CDR3 runs to 14 residues. V lost 3 bases, J lost 3 bases, and 7 bases stayed unmatched. This CDR3 is CSARSSGTDYGYTF. For the CDR3, the DNA is TGCAGTGCTAGGAGTTCCGGGACAGACTATGGCTACACCTTC.

The V and J genes are TRBV19 and TRBJ2-1; perhaps D is TRBD1 or TRBD2 (5 bases each). CDR3 size: 12 residues. V dropped 4 bases and J dropped 12 bases, with 13 bases sitting between them. CDR1 and CDR2 (germline): LNHDA, SQIVND (reference sequence). CDR3 sequence (DNA): TGTGCCAGTAGTACGGGACCTCGCGCGCAGTTCTTC. Residues: CASSTGPRAQFF.

The chain couples TRBV9 to TRBJ2-1; 12 bases line up with TRBD2. The CDR3 runs to 15 residues. Germline CDR1 reads SGDLS; CDR2 reads YYNGEE. With 2 bases clipped from V and 7 bases from J, the junction kept 4 bases outside the gene matches. As DNA, the CDR3 is TGTGCCAGCAGCGTTCTAGCGGGAGGGCCTAATGAGCAGTTCTTC. Protein: CASSVLAGGPNEQFF.

This clonotype came up a few times. The V call is TRBV4-3, the J call TRBJ2-5, with 13 bases matching TRBD2. The CDR3 is 16 residues long. The V gene end was trimmed by 3 bases and the J gene end by 5 bases; junction bases not matched to a gene: 6. Germline V gives CDR1 LGHNA, CDR2 YSLEER. Here the CDR3 reads CASSQLGTSGTETQYF. Here the CDR3 DNA reads TGCGCCAGCAGCCAGTTGGGGACTAGCGGGACGGAGACCCAGTACTTC.

The rearrangement links TRBV29-1 to TRBJ2-2; no firm D call. Germline V gene sequence: CDR1 SQVTM, CDR2 ANQGSEA. The CDR3 has 14 amino acids. V lost 2 bases, J lost 4 bases, and 11 bases lay in between. The DNA of the CDR3 is TGCAGCGTTGAATTCGAGAGAGGCACCGGGGAGCTGTTTTTT. It codes for CSVEFERGTGELFF.

The rearrangement links TRBV7-3 to TRBJ1-2; 7 positions match TRBD1. The germline V gene encodes CDR1 SGHTA and CDR2 FQGTGA. J lost 3 bases, V lost 1 base, and 5 bases had no gene match. The CDR3 has 15 amino acids. CDR3 region: CASSLKVGGDYGYTF. In nucleotides, the CDR3 is TGTGCCAGCAGCTTAAAAGTAGGGGGCGACTATGGCTACACCTTC.

The chain has TRBV7-2 and TRBJ2-3, with 10 bases identical to TRBD2. Germline V gene lookup returns CDR1 SGHTA and CDR2 FQGNSA. After removal of 4 bases from V and 5 bases from J, the junction contained 3 bases not matched to a gene. This CDR3 comprises 14 residues. CDR3 sequence (DNA): TGTGCCAGCAGCTCTAGCGGGGGAATAGATACGCAGTATTTT. This encodes CASSSSGGIDTQYF.